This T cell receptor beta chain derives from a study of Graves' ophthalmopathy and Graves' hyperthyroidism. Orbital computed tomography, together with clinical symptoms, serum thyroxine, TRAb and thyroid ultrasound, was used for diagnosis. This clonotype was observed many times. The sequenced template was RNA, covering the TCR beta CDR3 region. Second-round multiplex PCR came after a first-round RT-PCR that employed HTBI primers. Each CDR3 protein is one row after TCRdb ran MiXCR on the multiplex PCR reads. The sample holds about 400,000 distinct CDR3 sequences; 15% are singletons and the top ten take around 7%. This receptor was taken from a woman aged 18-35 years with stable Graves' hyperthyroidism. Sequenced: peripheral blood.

The CDR3: CSARGYRGETQYF. The CDR3 region has the DNA TGCAGTGCTAGAGGATACAGGGGGGAGACCCAGTACTTC. The V gene is TRBV20-1, the J gene TRBJ2-5; 8 nucleotides line up with TRBD1. The ends lost 1 base at V and 5 bases at J; junction bases unmatched: 3. This CDR3 has 13 residues. Per the germline V gene, CDR1 is DFQATT and CDR2 is SNEGSKA (reference sequence).